This TCR beta chain was identified in a study of T cells expressing NK-cell markers. This CDR3 region has 15 residues. CDR1 and CDR2 from the germline V gene are MGHDK and SYGVNS. TCRdb re-called the 5' RACE reads; every CDR3 protein appears as one record, without DNA. Its table lists 350,000 to 500,000 distinct CDR3 sequences. The rearrangement uses TRBV25-1 and TRBJ1-6; TCRdb lists TRBD1, though no DNA is available to test this call. Material for sequencing was blood T cells: a sorted CD56 or NKG2C T cell subset, CD4+ or CD8+ T cells, or bulk PBMC T cells (not recorded which). This TCR was recovered from a woman aged 18-69 years in good health. The chain's CDR3 is CASSDSDSYNSPLHF.